Below are 5 T cell receptor beta chains sequenced from a single sample in a study of cytotoxic CD8 clonotypes in ibrutinib-treated CLL. Data came from immunoSEQ multiplex PCR; TCRdb stores just in-frame clones and leaves some out. There are about 200,000 clones in the sample; about 72% occur only once, and roughly an eighth lies in the top ten. The source was PBMCs, collected after 24 months of ibrutinib treatment. Receptors were obtained from a human donor with chronic lymphocytic leukemia.

The chain uses TRBV28 and TRBJ2-7, with no clear D. Between the trimmed V and J ends, which lost 8 bases and 1 base, there was a span of 21 bases. The germline V gene has CDR1 MDHEN and CDR2 SYDVKM. The CDR3 extends over 16 amino acids. In nucleotides, the CDR3 is TGTGCCAGCCACCCGACGGGTCAGCTTCAATCCTACGAGCAGTACTTC. Translation: CASHPTGQLQSYEQYF.

The chain links TRBV18 to TRBJ1-5; D not resolved. The CDR3 has 14 amino acids. Germline V gene lookup returns CDR1 KGHSH and CDR2 LQKENI. The V end lost 3 bases, the J end lost 5 bases, and 11 bases lay between the germline ends. The CDR3 region is CASSPRQFDQPQHF. Written as DNA, the CDR3 is TGTGCCAGCTCACCGCGGCAGTTCGATCAGCCCCAGCATTTT.

J is TRBJ2-2 and V is TRBV7-3, with TRBD2 matching over 8 bases. This CDR3 comprises 18 residues. Per the germline V gene, CDR1 is SGHTA and CDR2 is FQGTGA. Unmatched junction bases numbered 11, after V lost 5 bases and J lost 0 bases. CDR3 amino acids: CASSPSGGTSANTGELFF. CDR3 coding DNA: TGTGCCAGCAGCCCCTCGGGGGGGACATCCGCGAACACCGGGGAGCTGTTTTTT.

The genes are TRBV29-1 and TRBJ2-7; 11 bases are shared with TRBD1. The CDR3 contains 13 residues. Trimming took 3 bases from V and 6 from J; bases not matched to a gene: 4. The germline CDR1 and CDR2 sequences are SQVTM and ANQGSEA. This chain's CDR3 is CSVDGQGALEQYF. The CDR3 DNA reads as TGCAGCGTTGACGGACAGGGGGCTCTCGAGCAGTACTTC.

J is TRBJ2-1 and V is TRBV29-1; 9 nucleotides match TRBD2. The junction had 3 bases not matched to a gene; V was cut back by 4 bases and J by 5 bases. Germline loops: CDR1 SQVTM, CDR2 ANQGSEA. The CDR3 has 13 residues. This CDR3 is CSVGTSADNEQFF. The CDR3 coding sequence is TGCAGCGTTGGGACTAGCGCCGACAATGAGCAGTTCTTC.